One and the same sample provided the 21 T cell receptor beta chains below, sequenced in a study of cytomegalovirus exposure and HLA in healthy donors. The PCR used 60 Vbeta and 13 Jbeta primers. The method was immunoSEQ multiplex PCR; TCRdb's version includes in-frame clones alone and lacks a portion of them. The sample holds about 94,000 clones; around 74% are singletons and the top ten take roughly 6.9%. Sequenced material: PBMCs. The receptor set was obtained from a man aged 35 to 55 in good health and CMV-seropositive.

The chain recombines TRBV6-6 with TRBJ1-1, with TRBD1 matching over 9 bases. The germline gives CDR1 MNHNY, CDR2 SVGAGI (reference sequence). With V trimmed by 5 bases and J by 5 bases, 3 bases remained unmatched. The CDR3 sequence is 13 residues long. The CDR3 spells CASSGGQGTEAFF. Here the CDR3 DNA reads TGTGCCAGCAGTGGAGGACAGGGGACTGAAGCTTTCTTT.

Regarding this clone: At one boundary the junction diverges from the germline segment, which might be a read error. The chain links TRBV7-7 to TRBJ2-1; possibly TRBD1 for D (6 bases). The CDR3 sequence is 14 residues long. Germline V gene lookup returns CDR1 SSHAT and CDR2 FNYEAQ (reference sequence). This CDR3 is CASSSRDKSNEQFF. The CDR3 nucleotides read TGTGCTAGCAGCTCCCGGGACAAGTCCAATGAGCAGTTCTTC.

This chain joins TRBV19 and TRBJ2-7, with 9 positions matching TRBD2. This CDR3 region has 14 residues. The germline V gene has CDR1 LNHDA and CDR2 SQIVND (reference sequence). The V segment lost 5 bases and the J segment 2 bases; nucleotides outside the gene matches: 4. For the CDR3, the DNA is TGTGCCAGTAGTTTTAGCGGGAGAACCTACGAGCAGTACTTC. This encodes CASSFSGRTYEQYF.

This clone was observed a single time. The chain is built from TRBV18 and TRBJ1-4; D might be TRBD1 (5 bases). V gave up 0 bases and J gave up 8 bases, with 7 bases separating them. The CDR3 runs to 13 residues. The germline gives CDR1 KGHSH, CDR2 LQKENI. CDR3 protein: CASSPPGQEKLFF. The DNA of the CDR3 is TGTGCCAGCTCACCACCCGGACAAGAAAAACTGTTTTTT.

This clone was found once. The chain uses TRBV18 and TRBJ2-6; 7 bases are shared with TRBD1. V was clipped by 2 bases and J by 0 bases; unmatched bases: 4. Looked up from germline, CDR1 is KGHSH and CDR2 is LQKENI. CDR3 length: 17 residues. CDR3 region: CASSPGTVHSGANVLTF. Written as DNA, the CDR3 is TGTGCCAGCTCACCAGGGACAGTTCACTCTGGGGCCAACGTCCTGACTTTC.

Note on this clone: Germline and junction disagree at one end, which may indicate a read error. CDR3 in amino acids: CSSSYPGQGRYNEQFF. CDR3 in DNA: TGTTCCAGCAGCTACCCGGGACAGGGACGGTACAATGAGCAGTTCTTC. The chain recombines TRBV7-9 with TRBJ2-1; the match to TRBD1 covers 9 bases. CDR3 size: 16 residues. Germline V gives CDR1 SEHNR, CDR2 FQNEAQ (reference sequence).

The chain couples TRBV28 to TRBJ1-3; 7 nucleotides agree with TRBD1. This CDR3 comprises 13 residues. Germline V gene data show CDR1 as MDHEN and CDR2 as SYDVKM. V lost 8 bases, J lost 2 bases, and 3 bases stayed unmatched. DNA for the CDR3: TGTGCCAGCCGCGACAGGGCTGGAAACACCATATATTTT. Its translation is CASRDRAGNTIYF. The full variable domain, completed using reference TRBV28 and TRBJ1-3, is DVKVTQSSRYLVKRTGEKVFLECVQDMDHENMFWYRQDPGLGLRLIYFSYDVKMKEKGDIPEGYSVSREKKERFSLILESASTNQTSMYLCASRDRAGNTIYFGEGSWLTVV.

The DNA of the CDR3 is TGTGCCAGCAGCTTAGGGACAGGGGGTACGCAGTATTTT. Amino acid sequence: CASSLGTGGTQYF. The V call is TRBV7-2, the J call TRBJ2-3; 10 nucleotides line up with TRBD1. V lost 1 base to trimming and J lost 8 bases; unmatched junction nucleotides: 0. This CDR3 has 13 amino acids. Germline CDR1 is SGHTA and CDR2 is FQGNSA. Full variable domain (missing parts from reference TRBV7-2 and TRBJ2-3): GAGVSQSPSNKVTEKGKDVELRCDPISGHTALYWYRQSLGQGLEFLIYFQGNSAPDKSGLPSDRFSAERTGGSVSTLTIQRTQQEDSAVYLCASSLGTGGTQYFGPGTRLTVL.

The V and J genes are TRBV9 and TRBJ2-7, with TRBD2 matching over 7 bases. The CDR3 covers 15 residues. The junction had 7 bases not matched to a gene; V was cut back by 4 bases and J by 0 bases. Germline assignment: CDR1 SGDLS and CDR2 YYNGEE. The CDR3 region has the DNA TGTGCCAGCAGCCCGTCGGGGGGTTTCTCCTACGAGCAGTACTTC. This sequence encodes CASSPSGGFSYEQYF.

This chain uses TRBV28 with TRBJ2-3, with 8 bases fitting TRBD2. This CDR3 spans 17 amino acids. Trimming took 3 bases from V and 0 from J; bases not matched to a gene: 8. Germline loops: CDR1 MDHEN, CDR2 SYDVKM. CDR3 sequence: CASSFAGGGLSTDTQYF. CDR3 DNA: TGTGCCAGCAGTTTTGCCGGGGGGGGCCTGAGCACAGATACGCAGTATTTT.

The rearrangement joins TRBV28 to TRBJ1-1; a weak D match, TRBD1 (6 bases). V was trimmed by 8 bases and J by 0 bases, leaving 10 bases between them. The germline CDR1 and CDR2 sequences are MDHEN and SYDVKM. The CDR3 consists of 13 residues. This chain's CDR3 is CASLYRVNTEAFF. Here the CDR3 DNA reads TGTGCCAGCCTATACAGGGTGAACACTGAAGCTTTCTTT.

The chain recombines TRBV6-5 with TRBJ2-1, with 13 bases aligning to TRBD2. Germline CDR1 and CDR2: MNHEY and SVGAGI. V trimming: 6 bases; J trimming: 10 bases; junction bases outside the gene matches: 9. The CDR3 is 15 residues long. CDR3 region: CASRPGLAGVREQFF. CDR3 sequence (DNA): TGTGCCAGCAGGCCCGGACTAGCGGGAGTGAGGGAGCAGTTCTTC.

The chain's CDR3 is CASSLAGDTQYF. DNA for the CDR3: TGCGCCAGCAGCTTAGCGGGAGATACGCAGTATTTT. V gene TRBV5-1 combines with J gene TRBJ2-3; D may be TRBD2 (6 bases). Germline-derived CDR1 and CDR2 are SGHRS and YFSETQ. Trimming removed 2 bases from V and 5 bases from J, with 6 bases in between. This CDR3 is 12 amino acids long.

This clone was seen at least ten times. The gene calls are TRBV19 and TRBJ1-1; D gene unclear. This CDR3 region has 14 residues. The ends were cut back, 4 bases at V and 1 base at J, with 10 bases in the middle. Germline CDR1 LNHDA, CDR2 SQIVND (reference sequence). CDR3 residues: CASSNREPNTEAFF. The DNA for the CDR3 is TGTGCCAGTAGTAATCGGGAGCCGAACACTGAAGCTTTCTTT.

This chain links TRBV19 with TRBJ1-5, with 10 bases matching TRBD1. This CDR3 has 14 residues. Trimming removed 9 bases from V and 1 base from J; junction bases left unmatched: 3. Germline CDR1 and CDR2: LNHDA and SQIVND (reference sequence). The CDR3 DNA sequence: TGTGCCAGCGGGACAGGGGTAAGCAATCAGCCCCAGCATTTT. As protein: CASGTGVSNQPQHF.

V and J are TRBV27 and TRBJ2-5, with TRBD2 matching 7 bases. With V trimmed by 6 bases and J by 4 bases, 20 bases remained unmatched. Germline V gives CDR1 MNHEY, CDR2 SMNVEV (reference sequence). The CDR3 length is 18 residues. The CDR3 here is CASSLGGRGGSSPETQYF. The CDR3 DNA is TGTGCCAGCAGCTTGGGGGGAAGGGGCGGGAGTTCTCCAGAGACCCAGTACTTC.

The V gene is TRBV4-3, the J gene TRBJ2-6; 7 bases match TRBD2. V shed 4 bases, J shed 2 bases, and the junction held 2 bases outside the gene matches. The CDR3 sequence is 15 residues long. The germline V gene encodes CDR1 LGHNA and CDR2 YSLEER. Written as DNA, the CDR3 is TGCGCCAGCAGCCGTGGGGGGGCTGGGGCCAACGTCCTGACTTTC. Translating gives CASSRGGAGANVLTF.

This chain joins TRBV6-1 and TRBJ1-5, with no clear D. The CDR3 covers 14 residues. The V and J ends lost 6 bases and 0 bases respectively, with 9 bases between them. Germline V gene data show CDR1 as MNHNS and CDR2 as SASEGT. The CDR3 protein is CASSRISSNQPQHF. The CDR3 nucleotides are TGTGCCAGCAGCAGGATCTCTAGCAATCAGCCCCAGCATTTT.

This chain links TRBV7-2 with TRBJ2-7, with D possibly being TRBD2 (6 bases). Trimming pared 10 bases from V and 5 bases from J, leaving 24 bases between. Germline CDR1 is SGHTA and CDR2 is FQGNSA. CDR3 length: 15 residues. The CDR3 sequence is CATSPGARRHHEQYF. The DNA for the CDR3 is TGTGCCACCTCACCGGGAGCCCGGCGGCACCACGAGCAGTACTTC.

The chain joins TRBV11-3 to TRBJ2-5; no clear D. V dropped 0 bases and J dropped 5 bases, with 4 bases sitting between them. This CDR3 has 12 amino acids. CDR1 and CDR2 (germline): SGHNT, YENEEA. The CDR3 sequence: CASSLDGETQYF. Here the CDR3 DNA reads TGTGCCAGCAGCTTAGACGGGGAGACCCAGTACTTC. The variable domain in full, completed from reference TRBV11-3 and TRBJ2-5, reads EAGVVQSPRYKIIEKKQPVAFWCNPISGHNTLYWYLQNLGQGPELLIRYENEEAVDDSQLPKDRFSAERLKGVDSTLKIQPAELGDSAVYLCASSLDGETQYFGPGTRLLVL.

In this sample, this clone turned up once. The chain recombines TRBV7-9 with TRBJ1-1, with a possible D match to TRBD1 (5 bases). V was trimmed by 3 bases and J by 1 base, leaving 15 bases between them. CDR3 length: 16 residues. Per germline, CDR1 SEHNR and CDR2 FQNEAQ (reference sequence). For the CDR3, the DNA is TGTGCCAGCAGCTTTGGGGGGGGACCCAGGAACACTGAAGCTTTCTTT. Protein: CASSFGGGPRNTEAFF.